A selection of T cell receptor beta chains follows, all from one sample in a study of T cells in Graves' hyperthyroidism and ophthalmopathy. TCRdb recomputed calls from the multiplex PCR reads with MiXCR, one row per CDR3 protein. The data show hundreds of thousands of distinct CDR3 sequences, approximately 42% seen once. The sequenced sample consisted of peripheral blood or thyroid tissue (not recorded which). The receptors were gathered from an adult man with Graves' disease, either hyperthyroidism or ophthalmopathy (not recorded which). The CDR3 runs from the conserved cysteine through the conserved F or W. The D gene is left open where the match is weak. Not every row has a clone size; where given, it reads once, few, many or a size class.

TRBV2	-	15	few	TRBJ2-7	CASSESGADLYEQYF	TGTGCCAGCAGTGAATCGGGGGCGGACCTCTACGAGCAGTACTTC
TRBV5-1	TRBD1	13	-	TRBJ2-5	CASSRGTEKTQYF	TGCGCCAGCAGCAGAGGGACAGAAAAGACCCAGTACTTC
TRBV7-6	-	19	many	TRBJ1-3	CASSLEGDGNRDSGNTIYF	TGTGCCAGCAGCTTAGAGGGGGACGGCAATAGGGACTCTGGAAACACCATATATTTT
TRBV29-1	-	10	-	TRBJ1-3	CSETGNTIYF	TGCAGCGAGACTGGAAACACCATATATTTT
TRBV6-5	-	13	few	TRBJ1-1	CASSYVRDTEAFF	TGTGCCAGCAGTTACGTCAGGGACACTGAAGCTTTCTTT
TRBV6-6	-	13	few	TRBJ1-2	CASSYRGKGGYTF	TGTGCCAGCAGTTACAGAGGGAAAGGCGGCTACACCTTC
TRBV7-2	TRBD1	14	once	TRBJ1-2	CASSLKAGGFGCTF	TGTGCCAGCAGCTTAAAAGCAGGGGGCTTTGGCTGCACCTTC
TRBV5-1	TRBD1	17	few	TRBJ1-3	CASSLAWTGSSGNTIYF	TGCGCCAGCAGCTTGGCTTGGACAGGGTCCTCTGGAAACACCATATATTTT
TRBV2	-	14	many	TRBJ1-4	CASSEAVGGEKLFF	TGTGCCAGCAGTGAGGCCGTCGGGGGTGAAAAACTGTTTTTT
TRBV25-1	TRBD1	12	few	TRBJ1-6	CASRDRDSPLHF	TGTGCCAGCCGGGACAGGGATTCACCCCTCCACTTT
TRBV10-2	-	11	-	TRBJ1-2	CASSSYYGYTF	TGTGCCAGCAGTTCCTACTATGGCTACACCTTC
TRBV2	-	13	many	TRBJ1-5	CASRADGNQPQHF	TGTGCCAGCAGGGCAGACGGCAATCAGCCCCAGCATTTT
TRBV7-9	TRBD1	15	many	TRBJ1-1	CASSLTGQGETEAFF	TGTGCCAGCAGCTTGACGGGACAGGGTGAAACTGAAGCTTTCTTT
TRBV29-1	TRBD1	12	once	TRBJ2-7	CSVTTGGDEQYF	TGCAGCGTCACGACAGGGGGCGACGAGCAGTACTTC
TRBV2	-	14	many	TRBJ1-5	CASSEERARVPQHF	TGTGCCAGCAGTGAGGAAAGGGCCCGGGTGCCCCAGCATTTT
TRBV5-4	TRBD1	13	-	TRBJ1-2	CASSWAGGGGYTF	TGTGCCAGCAGCTGGGCAGGGGGCGGGGGCTACACCTTC
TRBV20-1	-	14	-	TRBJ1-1	CSAPPIMANTEAFF	TGCAGTGCGCCCCCTATCATGGCGAACACTGAAGCTTTCTTT